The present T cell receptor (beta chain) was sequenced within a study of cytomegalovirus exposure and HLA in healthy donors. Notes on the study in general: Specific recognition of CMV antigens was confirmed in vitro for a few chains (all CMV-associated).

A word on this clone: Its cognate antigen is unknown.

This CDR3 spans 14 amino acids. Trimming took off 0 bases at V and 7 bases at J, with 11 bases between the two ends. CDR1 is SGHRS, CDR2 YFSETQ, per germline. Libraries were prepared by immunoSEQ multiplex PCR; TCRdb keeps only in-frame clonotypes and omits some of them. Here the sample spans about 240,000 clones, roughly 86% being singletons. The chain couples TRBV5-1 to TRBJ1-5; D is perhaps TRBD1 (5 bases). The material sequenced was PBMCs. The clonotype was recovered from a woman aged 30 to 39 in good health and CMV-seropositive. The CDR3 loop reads CASSLEPGDQPQHF. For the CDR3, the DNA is TGCGCCAGCAGCTTGGAGCCGGGGGACCAGCCCCAGCATTTT.